The 7 T cell receptor beta chains listed next were all sequenced from one sample in a study of cytomegalovirus exposure and HLA in healthy donors. The PCR made use of 60 Vbeta and 13 Jbeta primers. Here immunoSEQ multiplex PCR was the method, and the copy in TCRdb shows in-frame clones only, minus some. The sample has about 160,000 clones; approximately 70% are singletons. Input material: PBMCs. The receptors come from a man aged 35-49 years in good health and CMV-seropositive.

This clone was recorded a few times. V gene TRBV27 combines with J gene TRBJ1-2; 11 bases map to TRBD1. CDR1 and CDR2 from the germline V gene are MNHEY and SMNVEV (reference sequence). V lost 1 base, J lost 4 bases, and 2 bases stayed unmatched. CDR3 length: 15 amino acids. The CDR3 bases are TGTGCCAGCAGTTTATTGGGACAGGGGGGCTATGGCTACACCTTC. It translates to CASSLLGQGGYGYTF.

This rearrangement joins TRBV6-5 to TRBJ1-3, with D perhaps TRBD1 (5 bases). Per the germline V gene, CDR1 is MNHEY and CDR2 is SVGAGI. The CDR3 spans 15 residues. Trimming shortened V by 3 bases and J by 4 bases, and 13 bases separated the two germline ends. The CDR3 here is CASSYAGRRGNTIYF. CDR3 nucleotide sequence: TGTGCCAGCAGTTATGCAGGGCGTAGGGGAAACACCATATATTTT.

This clone was seen a handful of times. The rearrangement joins TRBV6-1 to TRBJ2-7, with 15 bases that match TRBD2. The CDR3 loop spans 16 amino acids. The germline CDR1 and CDR2 sequences are MNHNS and SASEGT. The junction had 5 bases not matched to a gene; V was cut back by 4 bases and J by 4 bases. The CDR3 is CASSGQGTSGGYEQYF. In DNA, the CDR3 is TGTGCCAGCAGTGGACAGGGGACTAGCGGGGGGTACGAGCAGTACTTC.

This chain connects TRBV7-9 to TRBJ1-3; D ambiguous. V lost 0 bases to trimming and J lost 4 bases, with 7 bases between them. The CDR3 runs 14 residues. Looked up from germline, CDR1 is SEHNR and CDR2 is FQNEAQ (reference sequence). The CDR3 bases are TGTGCCAGCAGCTTAGCACAGCTCGGAAACACCATATATTTT. It specifies CASSLAQLGNTIYF.

V usage is TRBV7-8 and J usage is TRBJ1-1; no clear D. V shed 1 base and J shed 7 bases, with 13 bases lying between them. The germline gives CDR1 SGHVS, CDR2 FQNEAQ. This CDR3 region has 14 residues. Written as DNA, the CDR3 is TGTGCCAGCAGCTTAGTCCGCACAGCCGGTGAAGCTTTCTTT. It codes for CASSLVRTAGEAFF.

The V gene is TRBV19, the J gene TRBJ1-2; the match to TRBD1 covers 10 bases. The CDR3 consists of 14 residues. Per germline, CDR1 LNHDA and CDR2 SQIVND (reference sequence). Trimming cost V 8 bases and J 3 bases; bases outside gene matches: 6. CDR3 in DNA: TGTGCCAGTGTCCGAGGGACAGGGGACTATGGCTACACCTTC. Protein product: CASVRGTGDYGYTF.

The chain links TRBV28 to TRBJ2-7, with 11 bases matching TRBD1. Germline assignment: CDR1 MDHEN and CDR2 SYDVKM. The ends lost 6 bases at V and 6 bases at J; junction bases unmatched: 10. The CDR3 spans 15 residues. CDR3 sequence: CASSRPGQGEAEQYF. The CDR3 DNA follows: TGTGCCAGCAGCCGACCGGGACAGGGGGAGGCCGAGCAGTACTTC.